This TCR beta chain was retrieved from a study of regulatory dendritic cells for organ transplantation. On this clone: As yet, its antigen is unknown.

Sorted T cells were CFSE-labeled and cultured 5 days with allogeneic regulatory or mature dendritic cells at 1:10. Study findings and constraints: Memory CD8+ T cells were the most oligoclonal; naive cells were highly diverse.

Data came from immunoSEQ multiplex PCR; TCRdb stores just in-frame clones and leaves some out. Here the sample spans fewer than 5,000 clones, 60% being singletons. This sequence was found in a human donor in good health. The sequenced sample consisted of memory CD8+ T cells from blood cultured with regulatory dendritic cells. Subset noted: CD45RO+ memory T cells.

In DNA, the CDR3 is TGTGCCAGCAGAGAGGGGGCAGGGACCACCTTGAACACCGGGGAGCTGTTTTTT. The encoded protein is CASREGAGTTLNTGELFF. The gene calls are TRBV2 and TRBJ2-2; TRBD1 agrees at 7 bases. Germline assignment: CDR1 SNHLY and CDR2 FYNNEI. This CDR3 is 18 amino acids long. Trimming cost V 6 bases and J 1 base; bases outside gene matches: 14.